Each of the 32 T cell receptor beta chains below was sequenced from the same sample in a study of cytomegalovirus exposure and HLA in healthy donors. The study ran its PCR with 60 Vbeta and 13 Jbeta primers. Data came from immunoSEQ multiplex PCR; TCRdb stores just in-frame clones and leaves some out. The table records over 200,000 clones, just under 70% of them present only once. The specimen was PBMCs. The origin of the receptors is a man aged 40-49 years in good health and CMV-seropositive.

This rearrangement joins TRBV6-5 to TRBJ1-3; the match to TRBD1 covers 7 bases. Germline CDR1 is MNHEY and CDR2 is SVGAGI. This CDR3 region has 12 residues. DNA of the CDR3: TGTGCGGCAGGGGGTTCCGGAAACACCATATATTTT. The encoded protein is CAAGGSGNTIYF.

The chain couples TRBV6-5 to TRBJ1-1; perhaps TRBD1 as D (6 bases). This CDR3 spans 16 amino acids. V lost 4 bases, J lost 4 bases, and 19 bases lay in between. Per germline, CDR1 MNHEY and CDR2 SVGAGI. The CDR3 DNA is TGTGCCAGCAGTTCCAGCTACAGGGCCCGGGGCACTGAAGCTTTCTTT. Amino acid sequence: CASSSSYRARGTEAFF.

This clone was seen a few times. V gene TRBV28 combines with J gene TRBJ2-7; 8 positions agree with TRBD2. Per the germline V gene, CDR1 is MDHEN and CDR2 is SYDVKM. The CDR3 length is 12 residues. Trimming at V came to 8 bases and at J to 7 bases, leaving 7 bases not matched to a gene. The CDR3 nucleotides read TGTGCCAGCGGACTAGCCGACGGGGAGCAGTACTTC. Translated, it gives CASGLADGEQYF.

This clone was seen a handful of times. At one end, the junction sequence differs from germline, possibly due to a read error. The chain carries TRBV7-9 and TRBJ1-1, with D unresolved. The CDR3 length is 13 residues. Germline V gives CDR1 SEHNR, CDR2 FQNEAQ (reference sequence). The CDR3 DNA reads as TGTTCCAGCAGCCCACTTTCAAATACTGAAGCTTTCTTT. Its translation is CSSSPLSNTEAFF.

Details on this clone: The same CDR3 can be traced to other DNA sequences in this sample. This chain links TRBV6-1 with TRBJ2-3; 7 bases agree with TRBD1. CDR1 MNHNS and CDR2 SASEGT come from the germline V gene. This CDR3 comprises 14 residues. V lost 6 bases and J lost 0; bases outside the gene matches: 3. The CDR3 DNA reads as TGTGCCAGCAGCTTGGACAGGAGCACAGATACGCAGTATTTT. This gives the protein CASSLDRSTDTQYF.

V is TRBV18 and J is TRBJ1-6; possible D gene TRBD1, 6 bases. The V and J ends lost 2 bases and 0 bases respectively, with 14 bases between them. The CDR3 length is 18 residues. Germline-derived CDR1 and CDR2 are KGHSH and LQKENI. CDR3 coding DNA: TGTGCCAGCTCACCAGTCAGGGGTCCTCGCTCCTATAATTCACCCCTCCACTTT. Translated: CASSPVRGPRSYNSPLHF.

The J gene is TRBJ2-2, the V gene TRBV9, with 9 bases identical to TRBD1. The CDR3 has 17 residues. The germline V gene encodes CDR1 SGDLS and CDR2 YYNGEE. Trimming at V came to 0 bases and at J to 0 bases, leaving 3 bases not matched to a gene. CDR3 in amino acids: CASSVAYRGPNTGELFF. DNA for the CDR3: TGTGCCAGCAGCGTAGCTTACAGGGGGCCGAACACCGGGGAGCTGTTTTTT.

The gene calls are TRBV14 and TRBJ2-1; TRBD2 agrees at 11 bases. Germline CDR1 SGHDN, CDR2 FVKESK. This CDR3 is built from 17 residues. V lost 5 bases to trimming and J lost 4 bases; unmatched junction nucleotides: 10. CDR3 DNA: TGTGCCAGCAGCAATCTCCGACTAGCGGGGAAGTACAATGAGCAGTTCTTC. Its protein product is CASSNLRLAGKYNEQFF.

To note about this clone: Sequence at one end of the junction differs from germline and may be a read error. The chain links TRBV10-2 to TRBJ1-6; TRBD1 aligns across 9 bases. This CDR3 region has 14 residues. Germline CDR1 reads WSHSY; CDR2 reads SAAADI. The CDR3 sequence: CASRGQGVNSPLHF. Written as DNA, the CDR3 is TGCGCCAGCAGGGGACAGGGAGTAAATTCCCCCCTCCACTTT.

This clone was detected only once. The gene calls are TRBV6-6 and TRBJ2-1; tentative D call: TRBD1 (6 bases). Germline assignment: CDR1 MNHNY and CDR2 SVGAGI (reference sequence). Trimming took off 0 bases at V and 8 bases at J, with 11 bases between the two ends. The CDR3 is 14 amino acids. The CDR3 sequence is CASSYSEGVDEQFF. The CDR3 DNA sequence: TGTGCCAGCAGTTACTCTGAGGGGGTCGATGAGCAGTTCTTC.

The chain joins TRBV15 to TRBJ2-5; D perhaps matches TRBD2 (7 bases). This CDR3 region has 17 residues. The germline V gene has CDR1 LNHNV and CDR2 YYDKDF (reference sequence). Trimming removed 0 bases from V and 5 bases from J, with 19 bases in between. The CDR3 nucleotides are TGTGCCACCAGCAGAGATCGGGGGGCGCAGACTGGGGAGACCCAGTACTTC. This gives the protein CATSRDRGAQTGETQYF.

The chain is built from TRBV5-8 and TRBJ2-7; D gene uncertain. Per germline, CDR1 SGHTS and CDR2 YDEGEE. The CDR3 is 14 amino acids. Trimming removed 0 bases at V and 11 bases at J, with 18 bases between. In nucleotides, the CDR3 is TGTGCCAGCAGCTTGGGGGTTGGCGGAACTTGGGAGTACTTC. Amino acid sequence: CASSLGVGGTWEYF.

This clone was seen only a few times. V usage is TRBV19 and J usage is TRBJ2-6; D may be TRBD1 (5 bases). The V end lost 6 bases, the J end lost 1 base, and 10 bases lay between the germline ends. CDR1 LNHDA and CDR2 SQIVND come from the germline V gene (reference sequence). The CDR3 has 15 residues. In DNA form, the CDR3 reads TGTGCCAGTAGGAATCAGGGTTCTGGGGCCAACGTCCTGACTTTC. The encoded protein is CASRNQGSGANVLTF.

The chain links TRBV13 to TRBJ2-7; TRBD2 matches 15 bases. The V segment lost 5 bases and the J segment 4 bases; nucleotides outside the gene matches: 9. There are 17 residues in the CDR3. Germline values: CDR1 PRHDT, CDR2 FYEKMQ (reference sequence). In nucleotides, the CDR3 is TGTGCCAGCAGCCCCTGGGGACTAGCGGGGGGTAGTTACGAGCAGTACTTC. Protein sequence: CASSPWGLAGGSYEQYF.

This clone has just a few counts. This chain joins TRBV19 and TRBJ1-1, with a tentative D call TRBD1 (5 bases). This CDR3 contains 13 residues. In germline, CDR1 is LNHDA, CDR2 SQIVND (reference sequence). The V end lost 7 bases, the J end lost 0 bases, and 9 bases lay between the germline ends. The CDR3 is CASKWTLNTEAFF. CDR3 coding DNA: TGTGCCAGTAAGTGGACATTGAACACTGAAGCTTTCTTT.

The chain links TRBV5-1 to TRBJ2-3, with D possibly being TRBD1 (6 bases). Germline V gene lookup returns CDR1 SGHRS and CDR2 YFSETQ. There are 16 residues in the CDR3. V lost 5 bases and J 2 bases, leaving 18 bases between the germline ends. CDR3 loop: CASRLEPGDFTDTQYF. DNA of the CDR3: TGCGCCAGCAGGTTAGAACCAGGGGATTTCACAGATACGCAGTATTTT.

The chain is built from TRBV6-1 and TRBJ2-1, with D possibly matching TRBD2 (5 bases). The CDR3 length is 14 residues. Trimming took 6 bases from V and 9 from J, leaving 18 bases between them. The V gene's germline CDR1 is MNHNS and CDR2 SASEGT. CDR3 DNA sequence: TGTGCCAGCAGCATACTAGACACTCACGGTGAGCAGTTCTTC. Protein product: CASSILDTHGEQFF.

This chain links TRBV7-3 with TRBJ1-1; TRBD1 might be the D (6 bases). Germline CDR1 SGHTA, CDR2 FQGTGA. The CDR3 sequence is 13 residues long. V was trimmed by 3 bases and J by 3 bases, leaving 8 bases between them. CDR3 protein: CASSFHRDTEAFF. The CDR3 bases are TGTGCCAGCAGCTTTCACAGGGACACTGAAGCTTTCTTT. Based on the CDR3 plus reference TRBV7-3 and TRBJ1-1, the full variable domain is GAGVSQTPSNKVTEKGKYVELRCDPISGHTALYWYRQSLGQGPEFLIYFQGTGAADDSGLPNDRFFAVRPEGSVSTLKIQRTERGDSAVYLCASSFHRDTEAFFGQGTRLTVV.

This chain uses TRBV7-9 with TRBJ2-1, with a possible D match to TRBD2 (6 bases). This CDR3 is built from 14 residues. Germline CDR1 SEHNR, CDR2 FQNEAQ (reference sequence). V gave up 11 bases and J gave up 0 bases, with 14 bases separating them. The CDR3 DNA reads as TGTGCCGGAGGGAGCAGGAGCTCCTACAATGAGCAGTTCTTC. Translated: CAGGSRSSYNEQFF.

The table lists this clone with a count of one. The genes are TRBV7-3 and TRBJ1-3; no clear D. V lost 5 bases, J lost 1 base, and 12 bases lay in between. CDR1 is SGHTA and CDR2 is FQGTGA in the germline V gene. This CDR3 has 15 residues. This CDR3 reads CASSRRTGSGNTIYF. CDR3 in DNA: TGTGCCAGCAGCCGTAGGACGGGATCTGGAAACACCATATATTTT.

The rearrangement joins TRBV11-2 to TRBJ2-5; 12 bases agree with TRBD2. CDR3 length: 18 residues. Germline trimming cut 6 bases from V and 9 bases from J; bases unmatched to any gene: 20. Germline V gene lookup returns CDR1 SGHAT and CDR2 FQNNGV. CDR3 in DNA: TGTGCCAGCAGACCCGCCGGGACTAGCGGGCAACCCTCTGGGCCCCAGTACTTC. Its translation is CASRPAGTSGQPSGPQYF. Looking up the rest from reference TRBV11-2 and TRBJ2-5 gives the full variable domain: EAGVAQSPRYKIIEKRQSVAFWCNPISGHATLYWYQQILGQGPKLLIQFQNNGVVDDSQLPKDRFSAERLKGVDSTLKIQPAKLEDSAVYLCASRPAGTSGQPSGPQYFGPGTRLLVL.

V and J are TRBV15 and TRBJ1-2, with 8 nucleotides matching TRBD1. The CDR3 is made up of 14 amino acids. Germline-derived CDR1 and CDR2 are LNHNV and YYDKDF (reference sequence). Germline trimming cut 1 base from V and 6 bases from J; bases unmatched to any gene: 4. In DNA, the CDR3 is TGTGCCACCAGCAGAGGCCTGGACAGGGATGGCTACACCTTC. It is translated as CATSRGLDRDGYTF.

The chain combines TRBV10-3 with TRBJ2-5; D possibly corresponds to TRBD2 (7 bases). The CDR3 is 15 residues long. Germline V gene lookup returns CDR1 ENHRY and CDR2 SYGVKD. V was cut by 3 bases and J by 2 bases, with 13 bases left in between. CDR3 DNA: TGTGCCATCAGTGAAGAGGGGGGGCCACAAGAGACCCAGTACTTC. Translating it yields CAISEEGGPQETQYF.

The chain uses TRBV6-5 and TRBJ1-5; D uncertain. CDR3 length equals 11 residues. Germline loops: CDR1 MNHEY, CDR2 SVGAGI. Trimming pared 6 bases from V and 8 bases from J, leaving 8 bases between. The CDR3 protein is CASSRGEPQHF. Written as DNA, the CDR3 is TGTGCCAGCAGCCGCGGGGAGCCCCAGCATTTT.

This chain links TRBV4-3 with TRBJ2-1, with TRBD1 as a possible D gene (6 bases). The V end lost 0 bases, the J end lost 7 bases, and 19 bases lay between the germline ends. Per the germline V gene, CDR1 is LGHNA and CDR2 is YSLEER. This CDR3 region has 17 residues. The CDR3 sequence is CASSQDSGQYLRNEQFF. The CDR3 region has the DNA TGCGCCAGCAGCCAAGATTCTGGACAGTACCTTCGGAATGAGCAGTTCTTC.

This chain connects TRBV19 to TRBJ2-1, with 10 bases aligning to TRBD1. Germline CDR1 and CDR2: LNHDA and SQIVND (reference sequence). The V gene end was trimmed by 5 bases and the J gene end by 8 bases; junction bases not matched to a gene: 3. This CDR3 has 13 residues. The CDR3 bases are TGTGCCAGTAGTGGGACAGGGGAGGATGAGCAGTTCTTC. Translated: CASSGTGEDEQFF.

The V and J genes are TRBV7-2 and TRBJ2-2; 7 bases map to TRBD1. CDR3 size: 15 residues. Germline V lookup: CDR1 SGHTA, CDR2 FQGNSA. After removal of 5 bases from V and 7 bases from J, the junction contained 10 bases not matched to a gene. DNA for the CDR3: TGTGCCAGCAGCGCTTACAGGGGTCGGAGCGGGGAGCTGTTTTTT. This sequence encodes CASSAYRGRSGELFF.

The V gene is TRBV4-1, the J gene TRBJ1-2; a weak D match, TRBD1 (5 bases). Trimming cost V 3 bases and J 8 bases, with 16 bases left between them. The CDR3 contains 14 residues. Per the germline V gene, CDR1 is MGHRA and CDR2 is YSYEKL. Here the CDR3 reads CASSQTAGKDGYTF. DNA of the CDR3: TGCGCCAGCAGCCAGACGGCAGGGAAGGACGGCTACACCTTC.

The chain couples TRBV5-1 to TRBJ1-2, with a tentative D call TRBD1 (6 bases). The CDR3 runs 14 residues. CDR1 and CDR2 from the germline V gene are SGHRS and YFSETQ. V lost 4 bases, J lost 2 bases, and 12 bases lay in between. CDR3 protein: CASSTGQPNYGYTF. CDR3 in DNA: TGCGCCAGCAGCACCGGACAGCCGAACTATGGCTACACCTTC. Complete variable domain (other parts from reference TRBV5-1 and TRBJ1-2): KAGVTQTPRYLIKTRGQQVTLSCSPISGHRSVSWYQQTPGQGLQFLFEYFSETQRNKGNFPGRFSGRQFSNSRSEMNVSTLELGDSALYLCASSTGQPNYGYTFGSGTRLTVV.

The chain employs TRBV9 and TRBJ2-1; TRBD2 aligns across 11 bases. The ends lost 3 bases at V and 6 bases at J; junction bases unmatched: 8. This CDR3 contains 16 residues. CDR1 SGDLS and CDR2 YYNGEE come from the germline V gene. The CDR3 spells CASSALSGGAGNEQFF. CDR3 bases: TGTGCCAGCAGCGCCCTTAGCGGGGGGGCCGGCAATGAGCAGTTCTTC.

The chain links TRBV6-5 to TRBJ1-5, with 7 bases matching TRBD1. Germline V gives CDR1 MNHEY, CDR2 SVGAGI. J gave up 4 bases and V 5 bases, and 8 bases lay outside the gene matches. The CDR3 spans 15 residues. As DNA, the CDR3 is TGTGCCAGCAGTCCTGTTGACAGGGAGAATCAGCCCCAGCATTTT. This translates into CASSPVDRENQPQHF.

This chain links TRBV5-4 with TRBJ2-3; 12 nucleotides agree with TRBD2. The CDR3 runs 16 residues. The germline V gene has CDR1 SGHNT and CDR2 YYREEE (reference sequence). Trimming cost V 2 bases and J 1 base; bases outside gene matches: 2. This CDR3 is CASSFRLAGGTDTQYF. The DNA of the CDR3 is TGTGCCAGCAGCTTTAGACTAGCGGGAGGCACAGATACGCAGTATTTT.